The clone carrying this T cell receptor (beta chain) was counted between two and nine times. Its antigen is not known. The sample is drawn from a study of beta chain features in type 1 diabetes. General study points: Type 1 diabetes patients had TCRB CDR3s that were shorter (moderately but significantly so) in all four CD4+ subsets.

The whole isolated RNA underwent reverse transcription, so sequencing captured expressed TCRB transcripts. Sequencing used immunoSEQ multiplex PCR; TCRdb keeps in-frame clones, though not all of them. Among 600,000 or so clones listed, 11% to 15% were seen once. CDR3 length: 11 residues. After removal of 11 bases from V and 5 bases from J, the junction contained 4 bases not matched to a gene. Germline assignment: CDR1 LNHDA and CDR2 SQIVND (reference sequence). The origin of this receptor is a man between 18 and 35 years old with type 1 diabetes. The source material was naive CD4+ T cells from blood. The chain uses TRBV19 and TRBJ2-7; 9 nucleotides align to TRBD1. The CDR3 protein is CASGQGHEQYF. The CDR3 DNA is TGTGCCTCGGGACAGGGTCACGAGCAGTACTTC. Full variable domain (rest looked up from reference TRBV19 and TRBJ2-7): DGGITQSPKYLFRKEGQNVTLSCEQNLNHDAMYWYRQDPGQGLRLIYYSQIVNDFQKGDIAEGYSVSREKKESFPLTVTSAQKNPTAFYLCASGQGHEQYFGPGTRLTVT.